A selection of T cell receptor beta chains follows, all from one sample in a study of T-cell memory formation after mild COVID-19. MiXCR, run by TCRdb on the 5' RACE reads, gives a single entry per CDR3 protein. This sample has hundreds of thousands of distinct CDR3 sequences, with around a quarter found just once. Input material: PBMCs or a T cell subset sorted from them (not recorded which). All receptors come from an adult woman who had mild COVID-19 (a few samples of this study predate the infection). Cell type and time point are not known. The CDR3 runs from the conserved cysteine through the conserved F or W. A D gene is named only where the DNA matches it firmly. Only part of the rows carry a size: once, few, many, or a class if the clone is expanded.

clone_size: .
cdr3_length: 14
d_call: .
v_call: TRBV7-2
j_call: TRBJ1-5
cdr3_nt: TGTGCCAGCAGCCTTCCAGGGAATCATCAGCCCCAGCATTTT
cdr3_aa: CASSLPGNHQPQHF

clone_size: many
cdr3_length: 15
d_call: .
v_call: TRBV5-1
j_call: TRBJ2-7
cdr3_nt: TGCGCCAGCAGCCCCTCCTCCAGGGCCGAGGGAGAGCAGTACTTC
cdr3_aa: CASSPSSRAEGEQYF

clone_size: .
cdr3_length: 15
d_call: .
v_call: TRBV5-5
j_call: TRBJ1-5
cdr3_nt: TGTGCCAGCAGCCCGGGGGTGCGGAGCAATCAGCCCCAGCATTTT
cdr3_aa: CASSPGVRSNQPQHF

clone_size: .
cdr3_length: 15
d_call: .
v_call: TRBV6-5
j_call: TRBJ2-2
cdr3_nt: TGTGCCAGCAGTTACTCCTTAGGGGTTGGCGGGGAGCTGTTTTTT
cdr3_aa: CASSYSLGVGGELFF

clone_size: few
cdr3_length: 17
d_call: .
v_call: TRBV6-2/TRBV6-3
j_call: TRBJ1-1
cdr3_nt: TGTGCCAGCAGCCGCGCAGGCGGACAGACCTTGAACACTGAAGCTTTCTTT
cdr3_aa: CASSRAGGQTLNTEAFF

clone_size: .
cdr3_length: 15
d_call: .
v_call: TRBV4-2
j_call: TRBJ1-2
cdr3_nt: TGTGCCAGCAGGAACGCGACGGGGGCCCTCTATGGCTACACCTTC
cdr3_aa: CASRNATGALYGYTF

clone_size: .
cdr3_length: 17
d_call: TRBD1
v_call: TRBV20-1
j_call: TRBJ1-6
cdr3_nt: TGCAGTGCATGGGCTCGACAGGGGAGAGGTTATAATTCACCCCTCCACTTT
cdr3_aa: CSAWARQGRGYNSPLHF

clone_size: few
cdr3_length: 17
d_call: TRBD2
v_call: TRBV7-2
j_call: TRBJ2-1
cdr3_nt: TGTGCCAGCAGCAAGACTAGCGGGATTAGCTCCTACAATGAGCAGTTCTTC
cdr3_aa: CASSKTSGISSYNEQFF

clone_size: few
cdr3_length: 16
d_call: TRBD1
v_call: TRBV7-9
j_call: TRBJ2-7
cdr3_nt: TGTGCCAGCAGCTTAGGGCCCGGGACAGGGGAATACGAGCAGTACTTC
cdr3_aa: CASSLGPGTGEYEQYF

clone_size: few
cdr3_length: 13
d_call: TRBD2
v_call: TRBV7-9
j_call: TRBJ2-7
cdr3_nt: TGTGCCAGCAGCCTAGCGGGGCTCGAAAAGCAGTACTTC
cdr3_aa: CASSLAGLEKQYF

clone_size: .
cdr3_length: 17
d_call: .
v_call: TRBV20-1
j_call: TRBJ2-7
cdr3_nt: TGCAGTGCTAGGGCCCGGGTTCGACGGGGGAGCTCCTACGAGCAGTACTTC
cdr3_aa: CSARARVRRGSSYEQYF

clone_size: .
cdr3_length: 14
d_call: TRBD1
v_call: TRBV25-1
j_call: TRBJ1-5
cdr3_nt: TGTGCCAGCAGCGCACAGGGGGCGTTTCAGCCCCAGCATTTT
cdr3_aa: CASSAQGAFQPQHF